These 29 T cell receptor beta chains were all obtained from the same sample, sequenced in a study of cytomegalovirus exposure and HLA in healthy donors. This PCR relied on a set of 60 Vbeta primers and 13 Jbeta primers. This table comes from immunoSEQ multiplex PCR, and its TCRdb copy is limited to in-frame clones, with some not included. The data hold 50,000 or so clones, with about three quarters observed a single time. The material sequenced was PBMCs. The receptors originated from a man aged 18 to 29 in good health and CMV-seronegative.

The rearrangement uses TRBV6-5 and TRBJ2-7, with TRBD1 identical over 9 bases. The CDR3 sequence is 14 residues long. V gave up 6 bases and J gave up 3 bases; unmatched junction bases: 6. The V gene's germline CDR1 is MNHEY and CDR2 SVGAGI. The CDR3 protein is CASSRPGQGYEQYF. The CDR3 DNA follows: TGTGCCAGCAGCCGCCCGGGACAGGGCTACGAGCAGTACTTC.

This clone appeared a few times. The chain couples TRBV10-3 to TRBJ1-3; D not certain. Germline CDR1 and CDR2: ENHRY and SYGVKD. CDR3 length: 12 residues. V dropped 3 bases and J dropped 5 bases, with 5 bases sitting between them. The CDR3 loop is CAISELRNTIYF. CDR3 DNA: TGTGCCATCAGTGAACTAAGAAACACCATATATTTT.

This chain connects TRBV19 to TRBJ1-1; D uncertain. Deletions cut 6 bases from V and 3 bases from J, with 11 bases between. The CDR3 spans 13 residues. The germline V gene has CDR1 LNHDA and CDR2 SQIVND (reference sequence). CDR3 bases: TGTGCCAGTAGAGGCAGGAGGTACACTGAAGCTTTCTTT. This encodes CASRGRRYTEAFF. Combining the CDR3 with reference TRBV19 and TRBJ1-1 gives the whole variable domain DGGITQSPKYLFRKEGQNVTLSCEQNLNHDAMYWYRQDPGQGLRLIYYSQIVNDFQKGDIAEGYSVSREKKESFPLTVTSAQKNPTAFYLCASRGRRYTEAFFGQGTRLTVV.

The rearrangement joins TRBV6-5 to TRBJ1-2, with 7 bases lining up with TRBD1. From germline, CDR1 is MNHEY and CDR2 SVGAGI. The ends lost 0 bases at V and 13 bases at J; junction bases unmatched: 8. The CDR3 has 13 residues. The CDR3 reads CASSYSMLRDSTF. DNA of the CDR3: TGTGCCAGCAGTTACTCGATGCTAAGGGACAGCACCTTC.

The chain links TRBV7-2 to TRBJ1-5, with D tentatively TRBD1 (5 bases). The CDR3 covers 14 residues. V lost 3 bases to trimming and J lost 0 bases, with 6 bases between them. In germline, CDR1 is SGHTA, CDR2 FQGNSA. For the CDR3, the DNA is TGTGCCAGCAGCTTCACAGGTAGCAATCAGCCCCAGCATTTT. Amino acid sequence: CASSFTGSNQPQHF. The full variable domain, in which reference TRBV7-2 and TRBJ1-5 provide the parts outside the CDR3, is GAGVSQSPSNKVTEKGKDVELRCDPISGHTALYWYRQSLGQGLEFLIYFQGNSAPDKSGLPSDRFSAERTGGSVSTLTIQRTQQEDSAVYLCASSFTGSNQPQHFGDGTRLSIL.

This rearrangement joins TRBV28 to TRBJ2-7, with 9 positions matching TRBD2. CDR1 MDHEN and CDR2 SYDVKM come from the germline V gene. V shed 8 bases, J shed 4 bases, and the junction held 9 bases outside the gene matches. CDR3 length: 14 amino acids. The CDR3 coding sequence is TGTGCCAGCGCGTCGGCGGGAGGGACTTACGAGCAGTACTTC. This gives the protein CASASAGGTYEQYF.

This chain joins TRBV7-2 and TRBJ1-5; D is unclear. Germline lookup yields CDR1 SGHTA and CDR2 FQGNSA. The CDR3 sequence is 15 residues long. V was shortened by 5 bases and J by 3 bases, with 14 bases between the two germline ends. The CDR3 sequence is CASSQDRRDNQPQHF. The DNA for the CDR3 is TGTGCCAGCAGCCAAGATAGGCGGGACAATCAGCCCCAGCATTTT.

This CDR3 reads CASRSQGAYEQYF. The DNA for the CDR3 is TGTGCCAGCAGGTCCCAGGGCGCCTACGAGCAGTACTTC. This chain connects TRBV27 to TRBJ2-7; D is possibly TRBD1 (5 bases). V lost 6 bases and J lost 2, with 11 bases in between. The CDR3 covers 13 residues. Germline loops: CDR1 MNHEY, CDR2 SMNVEV (reference sequence).

V usage is TRBV4-3 and J usage is TRBJ2-1; 14 nucleotides align to TRBD2. Trimming took 1 base from V and 13 from J; bases not matched to a gene: 6. The CDR3 covers 15 residues. Germline loops: CDR1 LGHNA, CDR2 YSLEER. CDR3 coding DNA: TGCGCCAGCAGCCAAGGTTCTGGACTAGCGGGAGGCCAGTTCTTC. Translated, it gives CASSQGSGLAGGQFF.

V gene TRBV10-2 combines with J gene TRBJ1-1; D unclear. The CDR3 loop spans 14 amino acids. Trimming pared 7 bases from V and 1 base from J, leaving 13 bases between. Germline V lookup: CDR1 WSHSY, CDR2 SAAADI. CDR3 loop: CASTLLPSNTEAFF. As DNA, the CDR3 is TGCGCCAGCACCCTTCTACCCTCGAACACTGAAGCTTTCTTT.

This clone was picked up a small number of times. J is TRBJ1-1 and V is TRBV14; D is undetermined. CDR3 length: 13 residues. The V gene lost 1 base and the J gene lost 4 bases, with 7 bases spanning the gap. From germline, CDR1 is SGHDN and CDR2 FVKESK. The CDR3: CASSQVMFTEAFF. As DNA, the CDR3 is TGTGCCAGCAGCCAAGTTATGTTCACTGAAGCTTTCTTT.

J is TRBJ1-1 and V is TRBV29-1, with 9 bases matching TRBD1. With V trimmed by 6 bases and J by 6 bases, 5 bases remained unmatched. The CDR3 length is 12 residues. The germline V gene encodes CDR1 SQVTM and CDR2 ANQGSEA. The CDR3 sequence: CSVVQGAAEAFF. For the CDR3, the DNA is TGCAGCGTCGTACAGGGGGCTGCTGAAGCTTTCTTT.

This clone was recorded a few times. The genes are TRBV5-1 and TRBJ1-5; possibly TRBD1 for D (6 bases). Trimming removed 0 bases at V and 5 bases at J, with 9 bases between. The CDR3 loop spans 14 amino acids. Germline-derived CDR1 and CDR2 are SGHRS and YFSETQ. CDR3 DNA: TGCGCCAGCAGCTTGGTGGCAGGGGATCAGCCCCAGCATTTT. Translated: CASSLVAGDQPQHF.

CDR3 sequence: CASSPSAGQGAEGYTF. The CDR3, as DNA: TGTGCCAGCAGCCCCTCGGCTGGACAGGGGGCAGAAGGCTACACCTTC. The rearrangement uses TRBV7-9 and TRBJ1-2; 11 positions match TRBD1. CDR1 is SEHNR, CDR2 FQNEAQ, per germline (reference sequence). This CDR3 contains 16 residues. J gave up 8 bases and V 5 bases, and 13 bases lay outside the gene matches.

The V and J genes are TRBV29-1 and TRBJ2-1; D is unclear. From germline, CDR1 is SQVTM and CDR2 ANQGSEA. This CDR3 is 13 amino acids long. V lost 1 base, J lost 12 bases, and 16 bases lay in between. In nucleotides, the CDR3 is TGCAGCGTTGAAGTGAGCCGGAGAATTTTGCAGTTCTTC. Translated: CSVEVSRRILQFF.

The V gene is TRBV5-4, the J gene TRBJ2-7, with TRBD2 identical over 12 bases. Germline V gives CDR1 SGHNT, CDR2 YYREEE (reference sequence). Unmatched junction bases numbered 0, after V lost 0 bases and J lost 2 bases. This CDR3 spans 15 amino acids. The CDR3 region has the DNA TGTGCCAGCAGCTTGGGACTAGCGGGAGCCTACGAGCAGTACTTC. This gives the protein CASSLGLAGAYEQYF.

The chain uses TRBV19 and TRBJ1-6, with 7 nucleotides matching TRBD1. With V trimmed by 8 bases and J by 7 bases, 8 bases remained unmatched. In germline, CDR1 is LNHDA, CDR2 SQIVND (reference sequence). CDR3 length: 14 residues. For the CDR3, the DNA is TGTGCCAGTGCTGACAGGGTAAAAAATTCACCCCTCCACTTT. As protein: CASADRVKNSPLHF.

The V gene is TRBV6-5, the J gene TRBJ2-2; 10 nucleotides align to TRBD1. The V segment lost 2 bases and the J segment 4 bases; nucleotides outside the gene matches: 1. Germline V gene lookup returns CDR1 MNHEY and CDR2 SVGAGI. The CDR3 spans 15 residues. CDR3 bases: TGTGCCAGCAGTTACCGGGACAGGGGCACCGGGGAGCTGTTTTTT. Translating gives CASSYRDRGTGELFF.

The chain is built from TRBV4-3 and TRBJ2-5; D remains unclear. The CDR3 totals 15 residues. Germline V lookup: CDR1 LGHNA, CDR2 YSLEER. V lost 0 bases and J lost 2, with 10 bases in between. As DNA, the CDR3 is TGCGCCAGCAGCCAAGATTCGCGGCAACAAGAGACCCAGTACTTC. It yields the protein CASSQDSRQQETQYF.

This chain joins TRBV19 and TRBJ1-1; no clear D gene. The CDR3 contains 13 residues. Germline values: CDR1 LNHDA, CDR2 SQIVND (reference sequence). V lost 5 bases, J lost 7 bases, and 14 bases lay in between. CDR3 sequence: CASSPGISYEAFF. Here the CDR3 DNA reads TGTGCCAGTAGTCCCGGGATCTCCTATGAAGCTTTCTTT.

The V gene is TRBV6-5, the J gene TRBJ1-2; TRBD1 aligns across 9 bases. The V gene end was trimmed by 0 bases and the J gene end by 2 bases; junction bases not matched to a gene: 1. Germline lookup yields CDR1 MNHEY and CDR2 SVGAGI. This CDR3 comprises 15 residues. This CDR3 is CASSYSGTGNYGYTF. The CDR3 DNA reads as TGTGCCAGCAGTTACTCCGGGACAGGGAACTATGGCTACACCTTC.

The rearrangement uses TRBV25-1 and TRBJ2-5, with 8 positions matching TRBD1. The V gene's germline CDR1 is MGHDK and CDR2 SYGVNS. Trimming took 8 bases from V and 5 from J; bases not matched to a gene: 7. The CDR3 spans 13 residues. The CDR3 loop is CASGQGNEETQYF. In nucleotides, the CDR3 is TGTGCCAGCGGACAGGGTAATGAGGAGACCCAGTACTTC.

This rearrangement joins TRBV7-6 to TRBJ2-6, with 8 bases identical to TRBD1. CDR1 and CDR2 (germline): SGHVS, FNYEAQ. This CDR3 contains 17 residues. V was pared by 1 base and J by 2 bases, with 4 bases of the junction left unmatched. Here the CDR3 DNA reads TGTGCCAGCAGCTTAGGCAGGGGGCATGCTGGGGCCAACGTCCTGACTTTC. Translation: CASSLGRGHAGANVLTF. Complete variable domain (other parts from reference TRBV7-6 and TRBJ2-6): GAGVSQSPRYKVTKRGQDVALRCDPISGHVSLYWYRQALGQGPEFLTYFNYEAQQDKSGLPNDRFSAERPEGSISTLTIQRTEQRDSAMYRCASSLGRGHAGANVLTFGAGSRLTVL.

The chain employs TRBV29-1 and TRBJ2-1, with TRBD2 matching 12 bases. The CDR3 has 16 residues. V trimming: 2 bases; J trimming: 1 base; junction bases outside the gene matches: 3. Germline CDR1 reads SQVTM; CDR2 reads ANQGSEA. CDR3 sequence (DNA): TGCAGCGTTGAATCCACTAGCGGGAGGTCCTACAATGAGCAGTTCTTC. This sequence encodes CSVESTSGRSYNEQFF.

The chain employs TRBV4-3 and TRBJ2-2, with unresolved D. Germline lookup yields CDR1 LGHNA and CDR2 YSLEER. Trimming took 4 bases from V and 6 from J, leaving 15 bases between them. The CDR3 has 15 amino acids. The CDR3 DNA reads as TGCGCCAGCAGCCCTGTCTCGGAGAGGCCCGGGGAGCTGTTTTTT. It specifies CASSPVSERPGELFF.

The chain carries TRBV7-8 and TRBJ2-4; perhaps TRBD1 as D (6 bases). Trimming cost V 5 bases and J 9 bases, with 14 bases left between them. CDR3 length: 13 residues. CDR1 and CDR2 from the germline V gene are SGHVS and FQNEAQ. CDR3 residues: CASSPGTQGIQYF. In DNA form, the CDR3 reads TGTGCCAGCAGCCCCGGGACACAAGGCATTCAGTACTTC.

V usage is TRBV11-2 and J usage is TRBJ1-1; TRBD1 matches at 10 bases. Germline V gene data show CDR1 as SGHAT and CDR2 as FQNNGV. This CDR3 comprises 11 residues. Trimming cost V 3 bases and J 13 bases; bases outside gene matches: 2. The DNA of the CDR3 is TGTGCCAGCAGCTTTGGACAGGGGGTTTTCTTT. Translating it yields CASSFGQGVFF. Full variable domain (rest looked up from reference TRBV11-2 and TRBJ1-1): EAGVAQSPRYKIIEKRQSVAFWCNPISGHATLYWYQQILGQGPKLLIQFQNNGVVDDSQLPKDRFSAERLKGVDSTLKIQPAKLEDSAVYLCASSFGQGVFFGQGTRLTVV.

This clone was observed a handful of times. The rearrangement links TRBV10-3 to TRBJ1-4, with 10 positions matching TRBD1. The ends lost 0 bases at V and 5 bases at J; junction bases unmatched: 3. CDR3 length: 16 amino acids. Per germline, CDR1 ENHRY and CDR2 SYGVKD. The CDR3 is CAISESGTGANEKLFF. CDR3 sequence (DNA): TGTGCCATCAGTGAGTCCGGGACAGGGGCAAATGAAAAACTGTTTTTT.

This clone was counted a single time. The rearrangement uses TRBV2 and TRBJ1-2, with unresolved D. V lost 3 bases and J lost 2, with 7 bases in between. Germline CDR1 and CDR2: SNHLY and FYNNEI. CDR3 size: 13 residues. The CDR3 DNA is TGTGCCAGCAGTGAGACATTGAACTATGGCTACACCTTC. Its translation: CASSETLNYGYTF. Together with reference TRBV2 and TRBJ1-2, the CDR3 gives the full variable domain: EPEVTQTPSHQVTQMGQEVILRCVPISNHLYFYWYRQILGQKVEFLVSFYNNEISEKSEIFDDQFSVERPDGSNFTLKIRSTKLEDSAMYFCASSETLNYGYTFGSGTRLTVV.